The clone carrying this TCR beta chain is a singleton in its sample. Antigen specificity is unknown. The record originates from a study of T cell responses to AZD1222 COVID-19 vaccine. Study results and limitations: White British donors predominated, females outnumbered males, and clonal diversity was possibly underestimated.

Germline CDR1 is LNHNV and CDR2 is YYDKDF (reference sequence). V lost 0 bases to trimming and J lost 0 bases, with 6 bases between them. This CDR3 has 15 residues. Profiled with immunoSEQ multiplex PCR; TCRdb holds only in-frame clones, not every one. The sample lists roughly 200,000 clones; 80% to 95% were seen once. The TCR was taken from an adult who received the MenACWY meningococcal vaccine as a control. This chain links TRBV15 with TRBJ1-3, with D tentatively TRBD1 (5 bases). The input for sequencing was peripheral blood, taken 28 days after the second dose of the MenACWY control vaccine. The CDR3 loop reads CATSREGHSGNTIYF. Written as DNA, the CDR3 is TGTGCCACCAGCAGAGAGGGGCACTCTGGAAACACCATATATTTT.